The 9 T cell receptor beta chains in this list originate from one sample, sequenced in a study of T-cell memory formation after mild COVID-19. TCRdb passed the 5' RACE reads through MiXCR, listing each CDR3 protein once. This table holds 250,000 to 350,000 distinct CDR3 sequences, 15% to 20% found once. Sequencing was performed on PBMCs or a T cell subset sorted from them (not recorded which). The receptors derive from a man aged 18 to 29 who had mild COVID-19 (a few samples of this study predate the infection). Cell type and time point are not known.

Only a few counts were recorded for this clonotype. The chain uses TRBV6-6 and TRBJ1-2, with 7 bases that match TRBD1. Germline lookup yields CDR1 MNHNY and CDR2 SVGAGI (reference sequence). This CDR3 has 14 residues. The V gene end was trimmed by 2 bases and the J gene end by 6 bases; junction bases not matched to a gene: 6. The CDR3 region has the DNA TGTGCCAGCAGTTACACCCCGGGACAGAATGGCTACACCTTC. It codes for CASSYTPGQNGYTF.

The chain carries TRBV7-9 and TRBJ2-1; 11 nucleotides agree with TRBD2. V was clipped by 6 bases and J by 6 bases; unmatched bases: 7. Germline lookup yields CDR1 SEHNR and CDR2 FQNEAQ (reference sequence). The CDR3 runs 15 residues. The CDR3 bases are TGTGCCAGCAGAGTAGCGGGGGGGCCAGGCAATGAGCAGTTCTTC. Encoded protein: CASRVAGGPGNEQFF.

The sample holds many counts of this clonotype. V usage is TRBV19 and J usage is TRBJ2-2; D is unresolved. Trimming left V 7 bases short and J 2 bases short, with 14 bases between. In germline, CDR1 is LNHDA, CDR2 SQIVND (reference sequence). The CDR3 contains 15 residues. CDR3 nucleotide sequence: TGTGCCAGTATGGCCCTAGGCGTTAACACCGGGGAGCTGTTTTTT. This sequence encodes CASMALGVNTGELFF.

This clonotype has ten or more counts. The chain has TRBV5-1 and TRBJ2-7; D possibly corresponds to TRBD2 (5 bases). Trimming stripped 1 base from V and 2 bases from J, with 10 bases between. The CDR3 is 14 amino acids. Germline assignment: CDR1 SGHRS and CDR2 YFSETQ. The CDR3 loop reads CASSLRGLTYEQYV. Here the CDR3 DNA reads TGCGCCAGCAGCTTGCGAGGGCTCACCTACGAGCAGTACGTC.

The J gene is TRBJ2-3, the V gene TRBV7-6; D unresolved. Per germline, CDR1 SGHVS and CDR2 FNYEAQ. The CDR3 consists of 13 residues. With 5 bases removed from V and 5 bases from J, the gap between germline ends came to 11 bases. CDR3 in amino acids: CASSPGVGDTQYF. The CDR3, as DNA: TGTGCCAGCAGCCCGGGCGTTGGAGATACGCAGTATTTT.

This clonotype was observed at least ten times. The chain joins TRBV11-2 to TRBJ2-5, with TRBD2 as a possible D gene (5 bases). This CDR3 spans 16 amino acids. V was pared by 1 base and J by 2 bases, with 14 bases between. The germline V gene encodes CDR1 SGHAT and CDR2 FQNNGV. The CDR3: CASSLVRLSGQETQYF. The CDR3 DNA reads as TGTGCCAGCAGCTTAGTAAGACTATCGGGGCAAGAGACCCAGTACTTC.

There are a few counts of this clonotype. This chain connects TRBV10-3 to TRBJ1-3; no firm D call. The germline V and J ends were trimmed by 0 bases and 0 bases, with 15 bases remaining between them. The CDR3 covers 18 residues. The germline V gene encodes CDR1 ENHRY and CDR2 SYGVKD. DNA of the CDR3: TGTGCCATCAGTGAGTCGTACGGGTCCCCTCTCTCTGGAAACACCATATATTTT. This translates into CAISESYGSPLSGNTIYF.

This clonotype was found a few times. The chain links TRBV7-2 to TRBJ1-1, with D tentatively TRBD1 (6 bases). CDR3 length: 16 amino acids. Germline CDR1 and CDR2: SGHTA and FQGNSA. The V and J ends lost 6 bases and 0 bases respectively, with 17 bases between them. Written as DNA, the CDR3 is TGTGCCAGCAGAAAAACCTGGACAGCTATGAACACTGAAGCTTTCTTT. As protein: CASRKTWTAMNTEAFF.

The chain uses TRBV12-3 or TRBV12-4 and TRBJ2-1; maybe TRBD1 (6 bases). Trimming removed 6 bases from V and 3 bases from J, with 9 bases in between. CDR3 length: 13 amino acids. CDR3 DNA sequence: TGTGCCAGCAGGGGGGCCAACTACAATGAGCAGTTCTTC. Translating it yields CASRGANYNEQFF.